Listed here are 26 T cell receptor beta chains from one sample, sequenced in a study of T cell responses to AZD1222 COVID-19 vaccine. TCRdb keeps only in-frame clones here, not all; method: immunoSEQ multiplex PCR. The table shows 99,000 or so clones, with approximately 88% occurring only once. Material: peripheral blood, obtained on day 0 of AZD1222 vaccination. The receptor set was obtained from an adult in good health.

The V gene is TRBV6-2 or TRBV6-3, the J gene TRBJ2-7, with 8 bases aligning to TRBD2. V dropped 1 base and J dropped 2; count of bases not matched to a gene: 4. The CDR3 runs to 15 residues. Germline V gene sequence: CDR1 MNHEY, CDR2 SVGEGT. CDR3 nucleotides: TGTGCCAGCAGTTACTTGGCGGGGGGCACCTACGAGCAGTACTTC. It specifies CASSYLAGGTYEQYF.

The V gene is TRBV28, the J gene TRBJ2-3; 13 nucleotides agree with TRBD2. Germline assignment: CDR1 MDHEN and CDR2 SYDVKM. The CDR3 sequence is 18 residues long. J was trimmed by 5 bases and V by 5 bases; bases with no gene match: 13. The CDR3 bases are TGTGCCAGCAGTCCCTACCGGACTAGCGGGGGCCGAGGAGATACGCAGTATTTT. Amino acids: CASSPYRTSGGRGDTQYF.

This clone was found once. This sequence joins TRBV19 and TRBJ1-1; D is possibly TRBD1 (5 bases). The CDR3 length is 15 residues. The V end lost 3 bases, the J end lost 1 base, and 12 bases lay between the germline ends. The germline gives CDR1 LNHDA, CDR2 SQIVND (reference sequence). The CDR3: CASSIPPDTNTEAFF. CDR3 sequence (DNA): TGTGCCAGTAGTATCCCTCCGGACACGAACACTGAAGCTTTCTTT.

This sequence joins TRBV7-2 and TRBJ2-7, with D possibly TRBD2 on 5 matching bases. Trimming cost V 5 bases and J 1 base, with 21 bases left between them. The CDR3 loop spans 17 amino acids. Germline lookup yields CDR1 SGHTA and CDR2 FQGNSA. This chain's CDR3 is CASSGRPLVRNSYEQYF. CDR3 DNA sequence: TGTGCCAGCAGCGGTAGACCACTAGTACGGAATTCCTACGAGCAGTACTTC.

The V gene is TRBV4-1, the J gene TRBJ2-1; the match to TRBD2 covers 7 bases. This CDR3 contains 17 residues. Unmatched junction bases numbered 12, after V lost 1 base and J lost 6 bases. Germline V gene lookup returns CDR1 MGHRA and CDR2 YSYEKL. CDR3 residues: CASSQGTPRTRANEQFF. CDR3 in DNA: TGCGCCAGCAGCCAAGGCACTCCTAGGACTAGGGCCAATGAGCAGTTCTTC.

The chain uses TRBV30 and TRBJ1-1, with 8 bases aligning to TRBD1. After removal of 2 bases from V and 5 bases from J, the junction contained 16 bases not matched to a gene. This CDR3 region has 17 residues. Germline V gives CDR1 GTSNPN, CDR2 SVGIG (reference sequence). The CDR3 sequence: CAWSFRGQGNMRTEAFF. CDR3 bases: TGTGCCTGGAGTTTCCGAGGACAGGGTAATATGCGGACTGAAGCTTTCTTT.

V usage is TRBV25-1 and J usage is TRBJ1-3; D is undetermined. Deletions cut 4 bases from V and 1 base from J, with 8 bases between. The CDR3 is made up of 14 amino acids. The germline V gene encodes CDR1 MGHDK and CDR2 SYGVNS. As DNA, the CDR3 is TGTGCCAGCAGTGGCCGGGATTCTGGAAACACCATATATTTT. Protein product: CASSGRDSGNTIYF.

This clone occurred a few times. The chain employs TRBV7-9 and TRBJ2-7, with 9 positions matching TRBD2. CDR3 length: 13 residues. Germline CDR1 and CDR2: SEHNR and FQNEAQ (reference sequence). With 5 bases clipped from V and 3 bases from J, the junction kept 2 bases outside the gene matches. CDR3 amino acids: CASSLSGSYEQYF. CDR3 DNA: TGTGCCAGCAGCCTTAGCGGGAGCTACGAGCAGTACTTC.

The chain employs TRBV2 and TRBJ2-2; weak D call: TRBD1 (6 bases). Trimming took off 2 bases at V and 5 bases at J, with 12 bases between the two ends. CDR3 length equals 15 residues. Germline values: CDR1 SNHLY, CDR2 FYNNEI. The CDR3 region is CASSESGHQTGELFF. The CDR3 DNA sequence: TGTGCCAGCAGTGAATCGGGACATCAGACCGGGGAGCTGTTTTTT.

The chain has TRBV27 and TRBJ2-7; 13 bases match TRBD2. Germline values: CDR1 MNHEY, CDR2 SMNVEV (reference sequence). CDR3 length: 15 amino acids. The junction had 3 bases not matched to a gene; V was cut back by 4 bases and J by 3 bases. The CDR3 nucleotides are TGTGCCAGCAGTTCCCGGACTAGCGGGAGCTACGAGCAGTACTTC. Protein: CASSSRTSGSYEQYF.

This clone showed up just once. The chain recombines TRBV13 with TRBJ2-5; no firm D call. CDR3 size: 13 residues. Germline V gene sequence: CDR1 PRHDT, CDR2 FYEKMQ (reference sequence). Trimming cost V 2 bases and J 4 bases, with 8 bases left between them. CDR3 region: CASSLSGRETQYF. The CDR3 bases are TGTGCCAGCAGCTTATCCGGACGAGAGACCCAGTACTTC.

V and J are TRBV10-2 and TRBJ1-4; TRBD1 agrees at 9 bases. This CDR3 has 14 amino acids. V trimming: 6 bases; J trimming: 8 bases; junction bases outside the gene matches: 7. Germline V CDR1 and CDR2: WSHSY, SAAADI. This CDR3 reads CASRKQGAKEKLFF. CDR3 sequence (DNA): TGCGCCAGCAGGAAACAGGGGGCAAAGGAAAAACTGTTTTTT.

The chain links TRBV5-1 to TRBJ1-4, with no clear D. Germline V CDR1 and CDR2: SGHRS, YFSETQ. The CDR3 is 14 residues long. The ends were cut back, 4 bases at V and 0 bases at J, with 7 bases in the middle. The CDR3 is CASSAGTTNEKLFF. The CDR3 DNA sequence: TGCGCCAGCAGCGCGGGAACAACTAATGAAAAACTGTTTTTT.

CDR3 sequence: CASNIMNTEAFF. The CDR3 region has the DNA TGTGCCAGCAATATTATGAACACTGAAGCTTTCTTT. This chain connects TRBV5-5 to TRBJ1-1; D call uncertain. The CDR3 has 12 residues. Germline values: CDR1 SGHKS, CDR2 YYEKEE (reference sequence). V gave up 6 bases and J gave up 0 bases, with 6 bases separating them.

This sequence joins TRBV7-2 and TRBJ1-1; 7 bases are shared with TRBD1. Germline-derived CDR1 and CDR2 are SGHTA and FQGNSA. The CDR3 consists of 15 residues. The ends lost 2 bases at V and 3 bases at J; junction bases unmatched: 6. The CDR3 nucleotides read TGTGCCAGCAGCTTATTGAGGGGGCGGGACACTGAAGCTTTCTTT. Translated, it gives CASSLLRGRDTEAFF.

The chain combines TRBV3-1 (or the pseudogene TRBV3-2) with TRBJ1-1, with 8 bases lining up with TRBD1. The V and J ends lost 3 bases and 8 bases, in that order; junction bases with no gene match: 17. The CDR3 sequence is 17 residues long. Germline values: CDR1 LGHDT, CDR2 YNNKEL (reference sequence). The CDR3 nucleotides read TGTGCCAGCAGCCAGGCCGCCCCGGGACAGGAGGTCCTCGAAGCTTTCTTT. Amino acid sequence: CASSQAAPGQEVLEAFF.

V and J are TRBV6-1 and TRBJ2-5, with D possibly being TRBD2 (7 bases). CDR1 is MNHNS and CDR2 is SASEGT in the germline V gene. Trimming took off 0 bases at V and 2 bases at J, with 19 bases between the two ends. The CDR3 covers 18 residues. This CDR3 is CASSEALRGAILQETQYF. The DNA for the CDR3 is TGTGCCAGCAGTGAAGCATTACGGGGGGCCATATTACAAGAGACCCAGTACTTC.

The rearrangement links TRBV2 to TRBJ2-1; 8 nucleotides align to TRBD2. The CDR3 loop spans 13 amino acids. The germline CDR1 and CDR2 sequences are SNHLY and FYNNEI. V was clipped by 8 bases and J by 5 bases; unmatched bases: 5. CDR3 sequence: CASGGTRNNEQFF. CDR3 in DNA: TGTGCCAGCGGGGGGACTAGGAACAATGAGCAGTTCTTC.

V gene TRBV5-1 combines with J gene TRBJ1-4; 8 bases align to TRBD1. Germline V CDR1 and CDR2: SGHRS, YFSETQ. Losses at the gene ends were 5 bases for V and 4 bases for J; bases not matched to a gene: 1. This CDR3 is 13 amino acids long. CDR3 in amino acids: CASRDRVNEKLFF. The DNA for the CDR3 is TGCGCCAGCAGGGACAGGGTTAATGAAAAACTGTTTTTT.

CDR3 sequence reads: CASSLDFGVTGNEKLFF. The CDR3 DNA is TGTGCCAGCAGCTTGGATTTCGGCGTCACGGGGAATGAAAAACTGTTTTTT. This chain joins TRBV5-6 and TRBJ1-4, with unresolved D. This CDR3 is 17 amino acids long. V was clipped by 0 bases and J by 5 bases, with 17 bases between them. The germline V gene has CDR1 SGHDT and CDR2 YYEEEE.

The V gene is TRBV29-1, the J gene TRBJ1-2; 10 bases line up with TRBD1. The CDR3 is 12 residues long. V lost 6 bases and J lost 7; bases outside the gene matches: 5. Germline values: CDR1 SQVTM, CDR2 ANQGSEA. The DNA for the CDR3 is TGCAGCGTGGTGACAGGGGGCATTGGCTACACCTTC. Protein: CSVVTGGIGYTF.

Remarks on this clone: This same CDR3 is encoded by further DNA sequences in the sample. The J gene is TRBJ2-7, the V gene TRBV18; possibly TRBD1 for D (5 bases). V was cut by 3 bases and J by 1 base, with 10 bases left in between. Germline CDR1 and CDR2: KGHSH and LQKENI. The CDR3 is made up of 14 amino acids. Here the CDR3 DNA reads TGTGCCAGCTCACCGAGGACAAGTTCCTACGAGCAGTACTTC. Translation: CASSPRTSSYEQYF.

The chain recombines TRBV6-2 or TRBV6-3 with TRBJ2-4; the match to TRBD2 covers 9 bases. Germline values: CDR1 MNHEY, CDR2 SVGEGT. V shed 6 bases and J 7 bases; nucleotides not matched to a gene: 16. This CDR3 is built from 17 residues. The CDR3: CASRPTSGTSIINIQYF. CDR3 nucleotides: TGTGCCAGCAGACCTACGTCCGGGACTAGCATTATCAACATTCAGTACTTC.

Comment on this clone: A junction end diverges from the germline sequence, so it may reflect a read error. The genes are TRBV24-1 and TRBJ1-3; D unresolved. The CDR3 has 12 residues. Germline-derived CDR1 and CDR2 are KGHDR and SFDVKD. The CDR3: CATSDDGLRQHF. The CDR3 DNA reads TGTGCCACCAGTGATGACGGGCTAAGACAACATTTT.

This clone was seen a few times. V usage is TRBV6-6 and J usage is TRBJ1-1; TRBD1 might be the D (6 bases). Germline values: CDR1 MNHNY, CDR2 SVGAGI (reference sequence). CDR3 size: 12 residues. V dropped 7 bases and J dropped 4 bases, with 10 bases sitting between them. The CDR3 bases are TGTGCCAGCAAAGGGGGGCTCACTGAAGCTTTCTTT. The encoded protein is CASKGGLTEAFF.

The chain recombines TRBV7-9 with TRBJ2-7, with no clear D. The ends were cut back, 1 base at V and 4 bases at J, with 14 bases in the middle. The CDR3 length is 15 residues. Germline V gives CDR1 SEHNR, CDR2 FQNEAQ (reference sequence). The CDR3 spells CASSLGHLGSYEQYF. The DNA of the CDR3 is TGTGCCAGCAGCTTAGGGCATCTAGGAAGTTACGAGCAGTACTTC.